This entry lists 20 T cell receptor beta chains sequenced from one sample in a study of neurological immune-mediated disorders. TCRdb passed the 5' RACE reads through MiXCR, listing each CDR3 protein once. The sample holds some 27,000 distinct CDR3 sequences, approximately 24% seen once. The sample comprised CD4+ T cells from blood. The receptors were sampled from a man between 50 and 59 years old with HTLV-1-associated myelopathy (HAM/TSP).

This clonotype showed up many times. The gene calls are TRBV20-1 and TRBJ1-1; D is perhaps TRBD1 (5 bases). Trimming shortened V by 4 bases and J by 1 base, and 7 bases separated the two germline ends. The germline V gene has CDR1 DFQATT and CDR2 SNEGSKA (reference sequence). CDR3 length equals 12 residues. The CDR3 spells CSAKQANTEAFF. CDR3 DNA sequence: TGCAGTGCTAAACAGGCGAACACTGAAGCTTTCTTT.

The gene calls are TRBV6-6 and TRBJ2-5; D is perhaps TRBD1 (6 bases). Germline-derived CDR1 and CDR2 are MNHNY and SVGAGI (reference sequence). V lost 7 bases, J lost 4 bases, and 37 bases lay in between. CDR3 size: 21 residues. The DNA of the CDR3 is TGTGCCAGCACCCACTCTAGTGAGCCAGGCCGCCTGGACAGTCGGGGAGAGACCCAGTACTTC. Residues: CASTHSSEPGRLDSRGETQYF.

The genes are TRBV20-1 and TRBJ2-7; 8 nucleotides line up with TRBD2. CDR1 is DFQATT, CDR2 SNEGSKA, per germline (reference sequence). J lost 4 bases, V lost 3 bases, and 5 bases had no gene match. The CDR3 has 13 amino acids. The CDR3 protein is CSARRGARYEQYF. The CDR3 DNA reads TGCAGTGCTAGGCGGGGGGCCAGGTACGAGCAGTACTTC.

The genes are TRBV10-3 and TRBJ1-1; TRBD1 matches at 8 bases. The length of the CDR3 is 15 residues. Germline V lookup: CDR1 ENHRY, CDR2 SYGVKD. The junction had 5 bases not matched to a gene; V was cut back by 4 bases and J by 1 base. CDR3 coding DNA: TGTGCCATCAGTGTGTCCGACAGGGGGAACACTGAAGCTTTCTTT. Its protein product is CAISVSDRGNTEAFF.

Ten or more counts support this clonotype. The CDR3 bases are TGTGCCACCTCCGGCGTAGGGGACCTTAACTATGGCTACACCTTC. Translation: CATSGVGDLNYGYTF. The chain combines TRBV24-1 with TRBJ1-2; D perhaps matches TRBD1 (5 bases). The CDR3 is 15 residues long. Per the germline V gene, CDR1 is KGHDR and CDR2 is SFDVKD. Trimming shortened V by 9 bases and J by 1 base, and 17 bases separated the two germline ends.

This clonotype has a count of ten or more. The rearrangement uses TRBV5-1 and TRBJ1-1; D remains ambiguous. CDR3 length: 15 residues. V lost 4 bases and J 1 base, leaving 14 bases between the germline ends. Germline CDR1 SGHRS, CDR2 YFSETQ. DNA of the CDR3: TGCGCCAGCAGCCCTAACCCTCGACGGAACACTGAAGCTTTCTTT. Its protein is CASSPNPRRNTEAFF.

The table lists this clonotype with many counts. This chain uses TRBV10-1 with TRBJ2-7; D call uncertain. The V gene's germline CDR1 is WNHNN and CDR2 SYGVQD (reference sequence). Between the trimmed V and J ends, which lost 3 bases and 0 bases, there was a span of 12 bases. CDR3 length: 15 amino acids. The chain's CDR3 is CASSDATARSYEQYF. The CDR3 DNA is TGCGCCAGCAGTGACGCGACCGCCCGCTCCTACGAGCAGTACTTC.

This clonotype was seen at least ten times. The CDR3 loop is CASSPSAGANYGYTF. CDR3 DNA: TGTGCCAGCAGTCCCTCCGCAGGGGCTAACTATGGCTACACCTTC. The chain is built from TRBV27 and TRBJ1-2; D possibly corresponds to TRBD1 (6 bases). This CDR3 is 15 amino acids long. The V and J ends lost 5 bases and 0 bases respectively, with 13 bases between them. CDR1 is MNHEY and CDR2 is SMNVEV in the germline V gene (reference sequence).

This sequence joins TRBV9 and TRBJ2-3; 9 nucleotides align to TRBD2. Trimming cost V 0 bases and J 2 bases; bases outside gene matches: 4. Germline values: CDR1 SGDLS, CDR2 YYNGEE. This CDR3 contains 16 residues. This CDR3 is CASSVVAGGTTDTQYF. The CDR3 DNA follows: TGTGCCAGCAGCGTAGTCGCGGGGGGGACCACAGATACGCAGTATTTT.

The chain employs TRBV5-1 and TRBJ1-1, with D tentatively TRBD1 (6 bases). The germline V gene encodes CDR1 SGHRS and CDR2 YFSETQ. CDR3 size: 16 residues. V lost 0 bases, J lost 1 base, and 13 bases lay in between. The CDR3 loop reads CASSLEGSDRNTEAFF. DNA of the CDR3: TGCGCCAGCAGCTTGGAGGGGTCGGACAGGAACACTGAAGCTTTCTTT.

The chain recombines TRBV4-1 with TRBJ2-2, with D unclear. CDR1 MGHRA and CDR2 YSYEKL come from the germline V gene. The V gene lost 4 bases and the J gene lost 7 bases, with 7 bases spanning the gap. The CDR3 has 12 residues. The CDR3, as DNA: TGCGCCAGCAGCCTTGTTGGCGGGGAGCTGTTTTTT. It encodes CASSLVGGELFF.

This clonotype was counted ten times or more. CDR3 nucleotides: TGTGCCAGCAGCCGCGAGGGTAGCAATTCCTACGAGCAGTACTTC. This translates into CASSREGSNSYEQYF. The V gene is TRBV5-5, the J gene TRBJ2-7; maybe TRBD2 (5 bases). The CDR3 loop spans 15 amino acids. Trimming cost V 4 bases and J 1 base, with 15 bases left between them. Germline assignment: CDR1 SGHKS and CDR2 YYEKEE (reference sequence).

This clonotype was counted ten times or more. V and J are TRBV3-1 and TRBJ1-2, with D perhaps TRBD1 (5 bases). V lost 10 bases, J lost 7 bases, and 16 bases lay in between. This CDR3 has 12 amino acids. Germline lookup yields CDR1 LGHDT and CDR2 YNNKEL (reference sequence). CDR3 coding DNA: TGTGCCACCCTGGGACGTCTGGGTGGCTACACCTTC. It codes for CATLGRLGGYTF.

The sample holds many counts of this clonotype. The chain has TRBV20-1 and TRBJ1-5; maybe TRBD1 (6 bases). The CDR3 has 12 amino acids. The V and J ends lost 6 bases and 7 bases respectively, with 13 bases between them. Germline V lookup: CDR1 DFQATT, CDR2 SNEGSKA (reference sequence). Here the CDR3 reads CSAGLQGQPQHF. Here the CDR3 DNA reads TGCAGTGCCGGATTACAGGGCCAGCCCCAGCATTTT.

There are many counts of this clonotype. The chain joins TRBV15 to TRBJ2-2; a weak D match, TRBD1 (6 bases). V shed 3 bases and J shed 7 bases, with 12 bases lying between them. Germline V gene sequence: CDR1 LNHNV, CDR2 YYDKDF (reference sequence). The CDR3 totals 14 residues. The CDR3 region is CATSRVGGIGELFF. CDR3 sequence (DNA): TGTGCCACCAGCAGGGTAGGGGGAATCGGGGAGCTGTTTTTT.

This chain links TRBV6-6 with TRBJ2-1; D may match TRBD1 or TRBD2 (5 bases each). The germline gives CDR1 MNHNY, CDR2 SVGAGI (reference sequence). The CDR3 extends over 16 amino acids. Trimming stripped 0 bases from V and 7 bases from J, with 16 bases between. The CDR3 nucleotides are TGTGCCAGCAGTTACTCGCGTCTCGGGGACCTAAATGAGCAGTTCTTC. Translation gives CASSYSRLGDLNEQFF.

This clonotype was recorded at least ten times. The V and J genes are TRBV6-5 and TRBJ1-5; D not certain. Germline loops: CDR1 MNHEY, CDR2 SVGAGI. There are 15 residues in the CDR3. Trimming took 0 bases from V and 0 from J, leaving 6 bases between them. The CDR3 DNA follows: TGTGCCAGCAGTTACTCTTACACTAGCAATCAGCCCCAGCATTTT. Its protein product is CASSYSYTSNQPQHF.

This clonotype qualifies as medium-sized. The CDR3: CATSDPRGGDTYEQYF. CDR3 nucleotides: TGTGCCACCAGTGATCCCAGGGGGGGAGACACCTACGAGCAGTACTTC. V and J are TRBV24-1 and TRBJ2-7; D possibly matches TRBD1 or TRBD2 (7 bases each). Per germline, CDR1 KGHDR and CDR2 SFDVKD. There are 16 residues in the CDR3. Trimming shortened V by 3 bases and J by 2 bases, and 16 bases separated the two germline ends.

This clonotype was seen repeatedly, ten times or more. V is TRBV5-1 and J is TRBJ1-1, with a weak D call TRBD1 (6 bases). Germline V lookup: CDR1 SGHRS, CDR2 YFSETQ. V lost 4 bases and J lost 4, with 11 bases in between. This CDR3 has 13 residues. CDR3 DNA sequence: TGCGCCAGCAGCCCGGGACACTTCACTGAAGCTTTCTTT. Translating it yields CASSPGHFTEAFF.

In this sample, this clonotype turned up many times. One end of the junction is discordant with germline, which a read error may explain. The chain joins TRBV27 to TRBJ2-1; D is perhaps TRBD2 (6 bases). CDR1 is MNHEY and CDR2 is SMNVEV in the germline V gene (reference sequence). This CDR3 region has 16 residues. For the CDR3, the DNA is TGTGCCAGCAGTCCCGCGTCGTTGGCGGGGACTGGCTTCGGGGTCTTC. Translation: CASSPASLAGTGFGVF.